This T cell receptor (beta chain) was found in a study of blood T cell repertoires in COVID-19. Turning to the study itself: Sites in the United States, Italy and Spain provided acute and convalescent COVID-19 samples. The analysed material was cDNA or gDNA that came from T cells, B-cell-depleted T cells, or PBMCs.

Trimming at V came to 3 bases and at J to 5 bases, leaving 11 bases not matched to a gene. Germline values: CDR1 LNHDA, CDR2 SQIVND (reference sequence). The CDR3 is 16 residues long. A Seattle source enrolled patients during active infection and followed them longitudinally. Original processing notes: For nucleated cells, counts were estimated from reference gene primer amplification. Profiling relied on immunoSEQ multiplex PCR, and the TCRdb table lists in-frame clones only, not all of them. The DNA gave D and trimming, while V, J and clone size come from that table. The sample holds roughly 250,000 clones, around 85% seen once.

Sequences were obtained from peripheral blood. The clonotype originates from a woman aged 25 to 39 with COVID-19, enrolled during active disease. The rearrangement joins TRBV19 to TRBJ2-3; 7 nucleotides align to TRBD1. In nucleotides, the CDR3 is TGTGCCAGTAGTATTCGAGGGGGCTGGGCAGTAGATACGCAGTATTTT. This codes for CASSIRGGWAVDTQYF. Based on the CDR3 plus reference TRBV19 and TRBJ2-3, the full variable domain is DGGITQSPKYLFRKEGQNVTLSCEQNLNHDAMYWYRQDPGQGLRLIYYSQIVNDFQKGDIAEGYSVSREKKESFPLTVTSAQKNPTAFYLCASSIRGGWAVDTQYFGPGTRLTVL.